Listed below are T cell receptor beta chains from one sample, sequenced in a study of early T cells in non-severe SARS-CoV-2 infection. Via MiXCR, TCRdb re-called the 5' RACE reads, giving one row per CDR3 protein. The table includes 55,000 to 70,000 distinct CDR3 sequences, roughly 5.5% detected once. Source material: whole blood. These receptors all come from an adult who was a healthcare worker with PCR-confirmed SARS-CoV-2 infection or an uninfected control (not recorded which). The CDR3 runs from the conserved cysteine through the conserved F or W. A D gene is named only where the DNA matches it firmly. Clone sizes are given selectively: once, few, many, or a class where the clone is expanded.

CDR3nt: TGTGCCAGCGCCCCACAGGGCTCTGGGGCCAACGTCCTGACTTTC
CDR3aa: CASAPQGSGANVLTF
abundance: few
d_gene: -
v_gene: TRBV28
j_gene: TRBJ2-6

CDR3nt: TGTGCCAGCAGTGAATCCCCCACCAAGGGCGAGCAGTACTTC
CDR3aa: CASSESPTKGEQYF
abundance: -
d_gene: -
v_gene: TRBV25-1
j_gene: TRBJ2-7

CDR3nt: TGTGCCAGCTCACCACAGGGACAGGGGTTCTACGAGCAGTACTTC
CDR3aa: CASSPQGQGFYEQYF
abundance: many
d_gene: TRBD1
v_gene: TRBV18
j_gene: TRBJ2-7

CDR3nt: TGCAGCGTTGAAGTGGTGTCTGAAGCTTTCTTT
CDR3aa: CSVEVVSEAFF
abundance: few
d_gene: -
v_gene: TRBV29-1
j_gene: TRBJ1-1

CDR3nt: TGTGCCAGCAGGAGGGCCTACGAGCAGTACTTC
CDR3aa: CASRRAYEQYF
abundance: many
d_gene: -
v_gene: TRBV3-1
j_gene: TRBJ2-7

CDR3nt: TGTGCCAGCTCACGACCGGGGACCGCAGCTGGAAACACCATATATTTT
CDR3aa: CASSRPGTAAGNTIYF
abundance: many
d_gene: -
v_gene: TRBV18
j_gene: TRBJ1-3

CDR3nt: TGCGCCAGCAGCCACTTGGGACTGACGCCTTCCTACGAGCAGTACTTC
CDR3aa: CASSHLGLTPSYEQYF
abundance: -
d_gene: -
v_gene: TRBV4-1
j_gene: TRBJ2-7

CDR3nt: TGCAGCGCTTGTTTTGGGACAGGGGATAGTCAGCCCCAGCATTTT
CDR3aa: CSACFGTGDSQPQHF
abundance: many
d_gene: TRBD1
v_gene: TRBV29-1
j_gene: TRBJ1-5

CDR3nt: TGTGCCAGCAGGGGGACAGGGGAAGGGCAGTACTTC
CDR3aa: CASRGTGEGQYF
abundance: few
d_gene: TRBD1
v_gene: TRBV6-5
j_gene: TRBJ2-7

CDR3nt: TGCAGTGCCGTGGGAGGAACGGAGACCCAGTACTTC
CDR3aa: CSAVGGTETQYF
abundance: -
d_gene: -
v_gene: TRBV20-1
j_gene: TRBJ2-5

CDR3nt: TGTGCCAGCAGCTTGAGGGGGCAGAATCAGCCCCAGCATTTT
CDR3aa: CASSLRGQNQPQHF
abundance: many
d_gene: TRBD1
v_gene: TRBV13
j_gene: TRBJ1-5

CDR3nt: TGTGCCAGCCGGGGGGCGGGATCCCATGAGCAGTTCTTC
CDR3aa: CASRGAGSHEQFF
abundance: many
d_gene: -
v_gene: TRBV13
j_gene: TRBJ2-1

CDR3nt: TGCAGTGCTAGAGGACTAGCGGGATCCCCAGGGCAGTTCTTC
CDR3aa: CSARGLAGSPGQFF
abundance: many
d_gene: TRBD2
v_gene: TRBV20-1
j_gene: TRBJ2-1

CDR3nt: TGTGCCAGCAGTTTAAGCTGGGGCACAGATACGCAGTATTTT
CDR3aa: CASSLSWGTDTQYF
abundance: -
d_gene: -
v_gene: TRBV6-5
j_gene: TRBJ2-3

CDR3nt: TGTGCCAGCTCACCGACCGCCGAGCGGGGAGAAAAACTGTTTTTT
CDR3aa: CASSPTAERGEKLFF
abundance: many
d_gene: -
v_gene: TRBV18
j_gene: TRBJ1-4

CDR3nt: TGTGCCAGCAGCCCCCCCGGGAATGTCGACACTGAAGCTTTCTTT
CDR3aa: CASSPPGNVDTEAFF
abundance: many
d_gene: -
v_gene: TRBV11-1
j_gene: TRBJ1-1

CDR3nt: TGCAGCGTTGTTGCACAGGGTGGCACTGAAGCTTTCTTT
CDR3aa: CSVVAQGGTEAFF
abundance: many
d_gene: -
v_gene: TRBV29-1
j_gene: TRBJ1-1

CDR3nt: TGCGCCAGCAGCCAAGATAGGCGGGGCGCGAATTCTAGGGATGAGCAGTTCTTC
CDR3aa: CASSQDRRGANSRDEQFF
abundance: many
d_gene: -
v_gene: TRBV4-1
j_gene: TRBJ2-1

CDR3nt: TGTGCCAGCACCGACCGGACAGGAAGCTCTGGAAACACCATATATTTT
CDR3aa: CASTDRTGSSGNTIYF
abundance: few
d_gene: TRBD1
v_gene: TRBV6-1
j_gene: TRBJ1-3

CDR3nt: TGTGCCTGGAGGTCGGGGTATAGCAATCAGCCCCAGCATTTT
CDR3aa: CAWRSGYSNQPQHF
abundance: -
d_gene: -
v_gene: TRBV30
j_gene: TRBJ1-5

CDR3nt: TGCGCCAGCAGCCAGGGGATCTCGAATGAAAAACTGTTTTTT
CDR3aa: CASSQGISNEKLFF
abundance: few
d_gene: -
v_gene: TRBV4-1
j_gene: TRBJ1-4

CDR3nt: TGTGCCAGCAGACTTAGACAGGGGCTAAAGGGACAAGAGACCCAGTACTTC
CDR3aa: CASRLRQGLKGQETQYF
abundance: many
d_gene: TRBD1
v_gene: TRBV12-3/TRBV12-4
j_gene: TRBJ2-5